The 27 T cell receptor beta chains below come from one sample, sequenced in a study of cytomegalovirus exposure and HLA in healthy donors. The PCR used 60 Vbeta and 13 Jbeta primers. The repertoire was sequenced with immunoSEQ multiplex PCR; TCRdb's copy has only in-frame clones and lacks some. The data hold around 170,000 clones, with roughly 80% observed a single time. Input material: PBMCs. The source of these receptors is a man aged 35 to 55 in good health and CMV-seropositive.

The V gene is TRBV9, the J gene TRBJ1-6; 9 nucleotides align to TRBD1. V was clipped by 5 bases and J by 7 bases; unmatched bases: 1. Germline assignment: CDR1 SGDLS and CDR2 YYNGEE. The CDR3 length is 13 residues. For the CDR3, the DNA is TGTGCCAGCAGTGGACAGGGGAATTCACCCCTCCACTTT. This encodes CASSGQGNSPLHF.

The CDR3 here is CASSEGGQGNEKLFF. CDR3 DNA: TGTGCCAGCAGTGAAGGAGGACAGGGGAATGAAAAACTGTTTTTT. The V and J genes are TRBV2 and TRBJ1-4, with 9 positions matching TRBD1. Germline CDR1 and CDR2: SNHLY and FYNNEI. CDR3 size: 15 residues. With V trimmed by 1 base and J by 5 bases, 2 bases remained unmatched.

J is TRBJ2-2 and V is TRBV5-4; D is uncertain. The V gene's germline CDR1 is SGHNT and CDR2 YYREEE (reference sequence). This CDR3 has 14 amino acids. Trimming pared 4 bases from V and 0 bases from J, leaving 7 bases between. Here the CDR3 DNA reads TGTGCCAGCAGCATAGAAGCGAACACCGGGGAGCTGTTTTTT. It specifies CASSIEANTGELFF.

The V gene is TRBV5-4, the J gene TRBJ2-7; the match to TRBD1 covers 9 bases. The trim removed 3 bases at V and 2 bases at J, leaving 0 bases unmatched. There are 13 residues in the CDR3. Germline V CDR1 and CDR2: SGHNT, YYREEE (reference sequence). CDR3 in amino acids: CASSWDRAYEQYF. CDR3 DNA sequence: TGTGCCAGCAGCTGGGACAGGGCCTACGAGCAGTACTTC.

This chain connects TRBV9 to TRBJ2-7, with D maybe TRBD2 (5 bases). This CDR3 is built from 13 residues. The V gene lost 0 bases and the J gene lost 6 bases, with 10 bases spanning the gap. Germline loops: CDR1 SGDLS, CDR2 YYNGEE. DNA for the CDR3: TGTGCCAGCAGCGTAGGAGGGCTCCCCGAGCAGTACTTC. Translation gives CASSVGGLPEQYF.

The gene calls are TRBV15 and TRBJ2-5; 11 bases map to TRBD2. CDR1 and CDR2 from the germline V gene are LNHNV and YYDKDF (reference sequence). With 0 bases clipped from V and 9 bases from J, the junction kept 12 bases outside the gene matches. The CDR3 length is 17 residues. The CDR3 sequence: CATSRDTSGGFGRAQYF. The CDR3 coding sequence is TGTGCCACCAGCAGAGATACTAGCGGGGGTTTTGGACGGGCCCAGTACTTC.

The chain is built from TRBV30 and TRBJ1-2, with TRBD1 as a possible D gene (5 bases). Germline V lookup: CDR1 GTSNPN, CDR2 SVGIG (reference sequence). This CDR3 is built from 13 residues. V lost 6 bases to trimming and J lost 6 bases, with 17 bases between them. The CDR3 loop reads CACRSLGGDGYTF. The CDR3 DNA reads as TGTGCCTGCCGATCGTTGGGAGGGGATGGCTACACCTTC.

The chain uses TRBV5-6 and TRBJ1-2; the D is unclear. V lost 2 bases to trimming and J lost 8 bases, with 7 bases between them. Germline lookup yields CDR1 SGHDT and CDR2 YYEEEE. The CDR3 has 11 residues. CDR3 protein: CASSFARGYTF. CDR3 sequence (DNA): TGTGCCAGCAGCTTTGCCAGGGGCTACACCTTC.

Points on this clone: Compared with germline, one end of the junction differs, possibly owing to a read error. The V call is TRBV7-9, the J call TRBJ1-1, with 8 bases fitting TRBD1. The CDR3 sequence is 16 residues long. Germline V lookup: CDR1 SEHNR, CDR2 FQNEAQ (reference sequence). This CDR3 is CSSSAGQGFLNTEAFF. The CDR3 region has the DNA TGTTCCAGCAGCGCCGGACAGGGTTTCTTGAACACTGAAGCTTTCTTT.

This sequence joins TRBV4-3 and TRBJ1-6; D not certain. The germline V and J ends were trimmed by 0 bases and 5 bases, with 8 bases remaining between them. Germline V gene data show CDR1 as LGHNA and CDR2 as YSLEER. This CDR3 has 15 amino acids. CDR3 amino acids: CASSQEYRDNSPLHF. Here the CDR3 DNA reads TGCGCCAGCAGCCAAGAATACCGGGATAATTCACCCCTCCACTTT.

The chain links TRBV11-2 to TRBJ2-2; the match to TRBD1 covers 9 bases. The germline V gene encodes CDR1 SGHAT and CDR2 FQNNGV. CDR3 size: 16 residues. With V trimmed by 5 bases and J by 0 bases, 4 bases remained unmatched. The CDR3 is CASSTGTGSNTGELFF. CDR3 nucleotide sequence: TGTGCCAGCAGCACCGGGACAGGGTCGAACACCGGGGAGCTGTTTTTT.

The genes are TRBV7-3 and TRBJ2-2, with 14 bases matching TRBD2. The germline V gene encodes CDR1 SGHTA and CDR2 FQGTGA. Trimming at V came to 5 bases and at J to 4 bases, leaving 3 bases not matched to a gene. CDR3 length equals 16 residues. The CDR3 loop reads CASSGTSGGSTGELFF. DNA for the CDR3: TGTGCCAGCAGCGGGACTAGCGGGGGTTCCACCGGGGAGCTGTTTTTT.

In nucleotides, the CDR3 is TGTGCCAGCAGTTATAGCGGCAGTGCCAATGAAAAACTGTTTTTT. Translating it yields CASSYSGSANEKLFF. The genes are TRBV6-5 and TRBJ1-4; D is uncertain. V gave up 3 bases and J gave up 5 bases, with 13 bases separating them. The CDR3 length is 15 residues. The germline V gene has CDR1 MNHEY and CDR2 SVGAGI.

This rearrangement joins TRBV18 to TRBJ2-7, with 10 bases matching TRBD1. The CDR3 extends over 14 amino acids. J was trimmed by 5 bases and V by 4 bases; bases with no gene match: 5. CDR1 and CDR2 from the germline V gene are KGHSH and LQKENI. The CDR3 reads CASSLDRGRDEQYF. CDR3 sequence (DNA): TGTGCCAGCTCACTCGACAGGGGGCGAGACGAGCAGTACTTC.

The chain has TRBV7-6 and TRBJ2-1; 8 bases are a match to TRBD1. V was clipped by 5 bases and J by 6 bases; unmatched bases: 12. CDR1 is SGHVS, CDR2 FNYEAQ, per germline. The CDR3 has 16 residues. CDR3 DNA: TGTGCCAGCAGCAACAGGGACTTTGGACAGGGCAATGAGCAGTTCTTC. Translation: CASSNRDFGQGNEQFF.

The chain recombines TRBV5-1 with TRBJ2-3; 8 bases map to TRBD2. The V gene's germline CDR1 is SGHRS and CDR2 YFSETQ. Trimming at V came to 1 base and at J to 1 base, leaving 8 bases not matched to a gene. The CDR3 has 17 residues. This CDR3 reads CASSLQLSGGGTDTQYF. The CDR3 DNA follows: TGCGCCAGCAGCTTGCAACTAAGCGGGGGCGGCACAGATACGCAGTATTTT.

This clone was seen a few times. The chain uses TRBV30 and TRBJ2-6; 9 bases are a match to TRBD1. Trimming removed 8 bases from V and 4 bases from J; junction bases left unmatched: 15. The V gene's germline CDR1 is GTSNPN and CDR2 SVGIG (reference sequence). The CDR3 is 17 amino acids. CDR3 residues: CASVRDRVRNGANVLTF. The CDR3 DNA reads TGTGCCAGTGTCCGGGACAGGGTACGGAACGGGGCCAACGTCCTGACTTTC.

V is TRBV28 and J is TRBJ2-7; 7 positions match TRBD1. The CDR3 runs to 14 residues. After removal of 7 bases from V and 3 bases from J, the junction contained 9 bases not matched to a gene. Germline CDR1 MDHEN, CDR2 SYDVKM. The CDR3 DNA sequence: TGTGCCAGCACCTGGACAGGCACTTACTACGAGCAGTACTTC. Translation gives CASTWTGTYYEQYF.

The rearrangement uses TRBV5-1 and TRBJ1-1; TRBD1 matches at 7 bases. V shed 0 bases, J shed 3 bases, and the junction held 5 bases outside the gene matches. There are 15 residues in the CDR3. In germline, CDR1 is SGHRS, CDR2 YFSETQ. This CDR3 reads CASSLDSRGDTEAFF. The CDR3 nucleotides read TGCGCCAGCAGCTTGGATAGCAGGGGGGACACTGAAGCTTTCTTT.

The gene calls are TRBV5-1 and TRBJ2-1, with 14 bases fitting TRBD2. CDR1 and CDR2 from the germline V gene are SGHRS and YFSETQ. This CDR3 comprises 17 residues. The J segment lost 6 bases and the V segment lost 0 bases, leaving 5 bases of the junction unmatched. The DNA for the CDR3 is TGCGCCAGCAGCTTGGAGACTAGCGGGGGGGCCGTCAATGAGCAGTTCTTC. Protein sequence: CASSLETSGGAVNEQFF.

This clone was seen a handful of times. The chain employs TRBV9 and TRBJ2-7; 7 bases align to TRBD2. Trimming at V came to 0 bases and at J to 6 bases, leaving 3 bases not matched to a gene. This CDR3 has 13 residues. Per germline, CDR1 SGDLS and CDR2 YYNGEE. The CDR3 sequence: CASSVAGRAEQYF. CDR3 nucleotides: TGTGCCAGCAGCGTAGCTGGGAGGGCCGAGCAGTACTTC.

For the CDR3, the DNA is TGTGCCAGCAGTCCCCACGGGAGGAAAGAGACCCAGTACTTC. As protein: CASSPHGRKETQYF. V gene TRBV28 combines with J gene TRBJ2-5; TRBD2 aligns across 7 bases. This CDR3 has 14 amino acids. The trim removed 5 bases at V and 3 bases at J, leaving 6 bases unmatched. CDR1 is MDHEN and CDR2 is SYDVKM in the germline V gene.

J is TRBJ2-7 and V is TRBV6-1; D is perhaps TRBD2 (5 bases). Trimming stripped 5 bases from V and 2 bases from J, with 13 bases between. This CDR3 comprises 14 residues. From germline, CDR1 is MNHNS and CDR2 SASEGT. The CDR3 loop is CASSTRGSPYEQYF. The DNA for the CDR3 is TGTGCCAGCAGTACTCGGGGTTCACCCTACGAGCAGTACTTC.

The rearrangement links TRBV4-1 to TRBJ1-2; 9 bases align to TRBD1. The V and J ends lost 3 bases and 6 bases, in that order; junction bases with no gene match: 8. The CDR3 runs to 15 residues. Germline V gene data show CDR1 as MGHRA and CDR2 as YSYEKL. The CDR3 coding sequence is TGCGCCAGCAGCCAGGAGGACAGGGGTTACGATGGCTACACCTTC. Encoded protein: CASSQEDRGYDGYTF.

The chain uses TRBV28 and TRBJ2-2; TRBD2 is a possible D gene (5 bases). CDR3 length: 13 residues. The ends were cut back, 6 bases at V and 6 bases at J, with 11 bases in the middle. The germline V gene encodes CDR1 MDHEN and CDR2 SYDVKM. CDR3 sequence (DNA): TGTGCCAGCAGCATCCTCGGGGCCGGGGAGCTGTTTTTT. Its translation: CASSILGAGELFF.

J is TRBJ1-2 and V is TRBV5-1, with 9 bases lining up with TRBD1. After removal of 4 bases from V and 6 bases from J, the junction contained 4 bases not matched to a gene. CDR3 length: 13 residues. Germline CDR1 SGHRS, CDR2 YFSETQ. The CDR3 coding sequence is TGCGCCAGCAGCAGCCGGGACAGGGATGGCTACACCTTC. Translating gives CASSSRDRDGYTF.

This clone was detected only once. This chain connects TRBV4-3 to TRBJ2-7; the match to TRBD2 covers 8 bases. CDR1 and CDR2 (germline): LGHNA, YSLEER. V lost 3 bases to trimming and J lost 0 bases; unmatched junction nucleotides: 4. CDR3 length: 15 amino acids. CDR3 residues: CASSQSGGSSYEQYF. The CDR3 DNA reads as TGCGCCAGCAGCCAGAGCGGGGGTAGCTCCTACGAGCAGTACTTC.